This TCR beta chain was recovered during a study of Tregs in tolerant kidney transplant recipients. Related graft donors supplied nonmyeloablative bone marrow transplants, and mixed chimerism was transient. This clone was picked up one time. In germline, CDR1 is LGHNA, CDR2 YNFKEQ. V lost 1 base to trimming and J lost 3 bases; unmatched junction nucleotides: 5. The length of the CDR3 is 15 residues. Produced via immunoSEQ multiplex PCR; TCRdb's table is partial and in-frame only. The sample holds about 100,000 clones; 90% to 95% are singletons and the top ten take roughly 1.7%. The clonotype originates from a human patient who received a combined kidney and bone marrow transplant. The graft donor may have given rise to some T cells. V usage is TRBV4-2 and J usage is TRBJ1-2; 7 nucleotides match TRBD1. Specimen: CD4+ T cells from blood (PBMCs), collected 12 months after the transplant. CDR3: CASSQVVGTDYGYTF. The CDR3 region has the DNA TGTGCCAGCAGCCAAGTGGTAGGGACAGACTATGGCTACACCTTC.